Below, one T cell receptor (beta chain) is given with its context. Its matching antigen is unknown. The repertoire was sequenced with immunoSEQ multiplex PCR; TCRdb's copy has only in-frame clones and lacks some. The data show some 24,000 clones, approximately 80% seen once. This CDR3 has 15 amino acids. CDR1 is LNHDA and CDR2 is SQIVND in the germline V gene (reference sequence). V was pared by 5 bases and J by 1 base, with 14 bases between. The source of the sample is a study of OX40 agonist ivuxolimab in advanced cancers. General study findings and limits: More expanded clones were seen, on average, in CD8+ T cells than in CD4+.

The source material was CD4+ or CD8+ T cells sorted from blood, sampled in a trial of the OX40 agonist ivuxolimab. The sequence came from an adult with an advanced solid tumor such as melanoma, head and neck, liver or kidney cancer. The genes are TRBV19 and TRBJ1-1; a weak D match, TRBD1 (6 bases). CDR3 loop: CASSGTGRGNTEAFF. CDR3 DNA sequence: TGTGCCAGTAGTGGAACAGGGAGGGGGAACACTGAAGCTTTCTTT.